One and the same sample provided the 17 T cell receptor beta chains below, sequenced in a study of regulatory T cells in long-lasting Graves disease. To make TCR beta libraries, researchers used iRepertoire HTBI primers and Arm-PCR of CDR3 regions. TCRdb re-derived calls from the multiplex PCR reads in MiXCR, one entry per CDR3 protein. The data contain 450,000 to 700,000 distinct CDR3 sequences, roughly 12% of them singletons. Described time point: newly diagnosed GD, antithyroid drugs for less than 3 months. PBMCs provided the RNA from which the TCR library was made. These sequences were also reported in another study, on T cells in Graves' hyperthyroidism and ophthalmopathy.

This specimen consisted of peripheral blood mononuclear cells (PBMCs), obtained at new diagnosis, from a patient treated with antithyroid drugs. These receptors all stem from a man under 40 with Graves disease.

This clonotype was seen only a few times. This likely reflects a read error, since a far larger clone is one base away. The rearrangement uses TRBV12-3 or TRBV12-4 and TRBJ2-1, with TRBD2 matching over 10 bases. Trimming cost V 5 bases and J 13 bases; bases outside gene matches: 14. This CDR3 spans 15 amino acids. The CDR3 region has the DNA TGTGCCAGCAGTGACACAACTAGCGGGATTGAGACCCAGTTCTTC. Amino acid sequence: CASSDTTSGIETQFF.

This clonotype was counted ten times or more. V is TRBV7-2 and J is TRBJ2-5; 8 bases line up with TRBD1. CDR1 is SGHTA, CDR2 FQGNSA, per germline. The CDR3 runs to 13 residues. Trimming cost V 5 bases and J 5 bases; bases outside gene matches: 4. CDR3 coding DNA: TGTGCCAGCAGCGCGGACAGGGCGGAGACCCAGTACTTC. Translated: CASSADRAETQYF.

This clonotype has a handful of counts. CDR3 sequence: CASSQSRVSGELFF. The CDR3 DNA sequence: TGCGCCAGCAGCCAATCGAGGGTCTCCGGGGAGCTGTTTTTT. J is TRBJ2-2 and V is TRBV4-1; D may be TRBD2 (5 bases). Per germline, CDR1 MGHRA and CDR2 YSYEKL. This CDR3 contains 14 residues. Trimming removed 2 bases at V and 6 bases at J, with 10 bases between.

This rearrangement joins TRBV5-1 to TRBJ1-2; 7 bases are shared with TRBD1. Germline V gene lookup returns CDR1 SGHRS and CDR2 YFSETQ. The V segment lost 0 bases and the J segment 14 bases; nucleotides outside the gene matches: 13. This CDR3 has 14 residues. CDR3 region: CASSLVGQLSTGTF. In nucleotides, the CDR3 is TGCGCCAGCAGCTTGGTGGGACAGCTATCGACGGGGACCTTC.

This clonotype showed up just a few times. The V gene is TRBV2, the J gene TRBJ1-4; 7 positions match TRBD1. This CDR3 region has 17 residues. CDR1 is SNHLY, CDR2 FYNNEI, per germline. V dropped 7 bases and J dropped 4; count of bases not matched to a gene: 15. CDR3 sequence reads: CASTWAQQGNVNEKLFF. In nucleotides, the CDR3 is TGTGCCAGCACCTGGGCCCAACAGGGGAATGTTAATGAAAAACTGTTTTTT.

Many counts were recorded for this clonotype. J is TRBJ1-2 and V is TRBV20-1; D gene unclear. The CDR3 has 13 amino acids. The germline CDR1 and CDR2 sequences are DFQATT and SNEGSKA (reference sequence). With 6 bases removed from V and 3 bases from J, the gap between germline ends came to 14 bases. CDR3 protein: CSAEASPHYGYTF. The CDR3 nucleotides are TGCAGTGCCGAGGCGTCCCCGCACTATGGCTACACCTTC.

V is TRBV6-2 or TRBV6-3 and J is TRBJ2-1; 8 bases are shared with TRBD2. With V trimmed by 6 bases and J by 2 bases, 12 bases remained unmatched. The CDR3 covers 17 residues. Germline CDR1 is MNHEY and CDR2 is SVGEGT. As DNA, the CDR3 is TGTGCCAGCAGCCTACCCTCCCGGGGGGGCCCCTACAATGAGCAGTTCTTC. This encodes CASSLPSRGGPYNEQFF.

This clonotype was observed many times. The chain recombines TRBV10-3 with TRBJ2-2, with 10 bases identical to TRBD2. The CDR3 totals 15 residues. V shed 6 bases and J 3 bases; nucleotides not matched to a gene: 4. From germline, CDR1 is ENHRY and CDR2 SYGVKD. The CDR3 DNA is TGTGCCATCAGACGGACTAGCGGCCACACCGGGGAGCTGTTTTTT. Translation gives CAIRRTSGHTGELFF.

At least ten counts were recorded for this clonotype. The V and J genes are TRBV27 and TRBJ1-4, with TRBD1 matching over 7 bases. V was clipped by 4 bases and J by 5 bases; unmatched bases: 22. Germline CDR1 is MNHEY and CDR2 is SMNVEV (reference sequence). The CDR3 covers 20 residues. The CDR3: CASSSRAPLLKQGLNEKLFF. The CDR3 region has the DNA TGTGCCAGCAGTTCCCGGGCCCCGCTCCTAAAACAGGGGCTAAATGAAAAACTGTTTTTT.

This clonotype showed up many times. The chain links TRBV20-1 to TRBJ2-7; D may match TRBD1 or TRBD2 (5 bases each). Looked up from germline, CDR1 is DFQATT and CDR2 is SNEGSKA (reference sequence). V lost 0 bases, J lost 2 bases, and 20 bases lay in between. This CDR3 has 17 residues. CDR3 nucleotides: TGCAGTGCTAGAGATTTGGGGGTCGGGACCCTACCCTACGAGCAGTACTTC. Its protein product is CSARDLGVGTLPYEQYF.

The chain combines TRBV20-1 with TRBJ2-3; TRBD2 agrees at 12 bases. V trimming: 5 bases; J trimming: 6 bases; junction bases outside the gene matches: 9. Germline-derived CDR1 and CDR2 are DFQATT and SNEGSKA (reference sequence). The CDR3 is 15 amino acids. CDR3 DNA sequence: TGCAGTGCTCCCGAACTAGCGGGAGGTTGGGATACGCAGTATTTT. Translation gives CSAPELAGGWDTQYF.

In its sample, this clonotype was seen many times. The rearrangement links TRBV7-2 to TRBJ1-5, with D uncertain. V gave up 7 bases and J gave up 4 bases, with 8 bases separating them. The CDR3 contains 12 residues. Looked up from germline, CDR1 is SGHTA and CDR2 is FQGNSA. The CDR3 sequence is CASTLPNQPQHF. The CDR3, as DNA: TGTGCCAGCACACTCCCAAATCAGCCCCAGCATTTT.

The V call is TRBV19, the J call TRBJ2-1; TRBD1 aligns across 8 bases. The germline V gene has CDR1 LNHDA and CDR2 SQIVND (reference sequence). The CDR3 has 16 residues. Germline trimming cut 3 bases from V and 4 bases from J; bases unmatched to any gene: 8. DNA for the CDR3: TGTGCCAGTAGTATCCCAGGACAGGGTTGGTACAATGAGCAGTTCTTC. Protein: CASSIPGQGWYNEQFF.

J is TRBJ1-5 and V is TRBV27; D is ambiguous. Germline V gives CDR1 MNHEY, CDR2 SMNVEV (reference sequence). This CDR3 is built from 16 residues. Trimming took 0 bases from V and 2 from J, leaving 11 bases between them. The CDR3 loop is CASSLSRQRGNQPQHF. Here the CDR3 DNA reads TGTGCCAGCAGTTTATCACGCCAGAGAGGCAATCAGCCCCAGCATTTT.

This clonotype was seen many times. V is TRBV5-1 and J is TRBJ2-7, with 8 bases that match TRBD1. The trim removed 3 bases at V and 7 bases at J, leaving 9 bases unmatched. The CDR3 has 14 amino acids. The germline V gene encodes CDR1 SGHRS and CDR2 YFSETQ. The CDR3 loop reads CASSSDRVLLEQYF. The CDR3 nucleotides read TGCGCCAGCAGCTCGGACAGGGTTCTTTTGGAGCAGTACTTC.

The chain has TRBV10-3 and TRBJ2-3, with TRBD2 identical over 10 bases. Germline V gene sequence: CDR1 ENHRY, CDR2 SYGVKD. The ends lost 10 bases at V and 6 bases at J; junction bases unmatched: 10. The CDR3 consists of 14 residues. Here the CDR3 reads CATHRAGGWDTQYF. Written as DNA, the CDR3 is TGTGCCACACATAGAGCGGGAGGGTGGGATACGCAGTATTTT.

This clonotype was detected ten times or more. The gene calls are TRBV27 and TRBJ1-1, with D maybe TRBD1 (5 bases). V lost 6 bases and J lost 1, with 15 bases in between. The germline V gene encodes CDR1 MNHEY and CDR2 SMNVEV (reference sequence). The CDR3 totals 15 residues. CDR3 sequence: CASSSRGTANTEAFF. The CDR3 DNA reads as TGTGCCAGCAGCTCCAGAGGGACTGCGAACACTGAAGCTTTCTTT.